These 32 T cell receptor beta chains originate from one sample sequenced in a study of cytomegalovirus exposure and HLA in healthy donors. Sequenced by immunoSEQ multiplex PCR; TCRdb stores in-frame clones only, minus some. The data show 150,000 or so clones, with roughly 89% seen just once and around 1.2% held by the top ten. Sequencing input: PBMCs. The receptors were gathered from a woman between 18 and 29 years old in good health and CMV-seronegative.

The J gene is TRBJ1-2, the V gene TRBV9, with D possibly TRBD1 on 5 matching bases. The CDR3 is made up of 11 amino acids. Germline CDR1 reads SGDLS; CDR2 reads YYNGEE. V was pared by 5 bases and J by 10 bases, with 12 bases between. The CDR3 DNA sequence: TGTGCCAGCAGGGCCCTACAGGACTACACCTTC. Amino acid sequence: CASRALQDYTF.

This rearrangement joins TRBV9 to TRBJ2-7; D is unclear. V gave up 0 bases and J gave up 0 bases, with 7 bases separating them. The CDR3 totals 14 residues. CDR1 is SGDLS, CDR2 YYNGEE, per germline. CDR3 DNA sequence: TGTGCCAGCAGCGTAGGGTCGGGCTCCTACGAGCAGTACTTC. Translated: CASSVGSGSYEQYF.

V and J are TRBV6-1 and TRBJ1-2; 9 bases are shared with TRBD1. Germline CDR1 MNHNS, CDR2 SASEGT. The CDR3 is 15 amino acids. V was pared by 6 bases and J by 5 bases, with 10 bases of the junction left unmatched. The DNA of the CDR3 is TGTGCCAGCAGGGATCCGACAGGGGGAAGATATGGCTACACCTTC. This codes for CASRDPTGGRYGYTF.

CDR3 sequence (DNA): TGTGCCAGCGGCCCGAGAACAGGGCGAGCTGAAGCTTTCTTT. Amino acids: CASGPRTGRAEAFF. This chain uses TRBV7-8 with TRBJ1-1, with D possibly matching TRBD1 (6 bases). Germline V gene sequence: CDR1 SGHVS, CDR2 FQNEAQ. Trimming cost V 8 bases and J 6 bases, with 19 bases left between them. This CDR3 is 14 amino acids long. Full variable domain (remainder filled in from reference TRBV7-8 and TRBJ1-1): GAGVSQSPRYKVAKRGQDVALRCDPISGHVSLFWYQQALGQGPEFLTYFQNEAQLDKSGLPSDRFFAERPEGSVSTLKIQRTQQEDSAVYLCASGPRTGRAEAFFGQGTRLTVV.

This clone was counted a single time. The V gene is TRBV5-1, the J gene TRBJ2-2; 8 nucleotides match TRBD1. Germline-derived CDR1 and CDR2 are SGHRS and YFSETQ. The CDR3 is 15 residues long. V dropped 4 bases and J dropped 7; count of bases not matched to a gene: 9. The CDR3 DNA reads TGCGCCAGCAGCGCCGGGACAGGTCCGGTCGGGGAGCTGTTTTTT. It encodes CASSAGTGPVGELFF.

CDR3 in amino acids: CASRAFGGNEAFF. CDR3 DNA: TGCGCCAGCAGGGCATTTGGCGGGAATGAAGCTTTCTTT. The rearrangement links TRBV4-1 to TRBJ1-1; D is unresolved. Trimming removed 6 bases at V and 7 bases at J, with 15 bases between. The CDR3 consists of 13 residues. CDR1 is MGHRA and CDR2 is YSYEKL in the germline V gene.

The chain recombines TRBV18 with TRBJ2-5; TRBD2 matches 7 bases. The germline gives CDR1 KGHSH, CDR2 LQKENI. V lost 2 bases and J lost 0; bases outside the gene matches: 12. The CDR3 runs to 18 residues. The CDR3 reads CASSPTWETGGHQETQYF. CDR3 bases: TGTGCCAGCTCACCAACATGGGAAACGGGGGGACACCAAGAGACCCAGTACTTC.

V usage is TRBV6-5 and J usage is TRBJ2-2, with 10 bases fitting TRBD2. There are 15 residues in the CDR3. Per germline, CDR1 MNHEY and CDR2 SVGAGI. Trimming cost V 2 bases and J 7 bases; bases outside gene matches: 4. CDR3 DNA sequence: TGTGCCAGCAGTTACCCCGGACTAGCGGACGGGGAGCTGTTTTTT. Translated: CASSYPGLADGELFF.

The chain joins TRBV7-3 to TRBJ1-1; 7 nucleotides align to TRBD1. CDR3 length: 16 residues. In germline, CDR1 is SGHTA, CDR2 FQGTGA. The junction had 8 bases not matched to a gene; V was cut back by 3 bases and J by 1 base. In DNA, the CDR3 is TGTGCCAGCAGCTTCTCGAGGGGGCCGGGGAACACTGAAGCTTTCTTT. Protein: CASSFSRGPGNTEAFF.

This chain links TRBV9 with TRBJ2-3; D not certain. Germline values: CDR1 SGDLS, CDR2 YYNGEE. CDR3 size: 15 residues. Trimming took off 1 base at V and 3 bases at J, with 12 bases between the two ends. The CDR3: CASSVKYARTDTQYF. CDR3 DNA sequence: TGTGCCAGCAGCGTAAAGTACGCTAGAACAGATACGCAGTATTTT.

CDR3 nucleotide sequence: TGTGCCAGCAGTTGGGCCGGCAGGCGGGGGAACACCATATATTTT. Its protein is CASSWAGRRGNTIYF. The chain recombines TRBV6-5 with TRBJ1-3; a possible D gene is TRBD1 (5 bases). Germline assignment: CDR1 MNHEY and CDR2 SVGAGI. CDR3 length equals 15 residues. Trimming took 4 bases from V and 7 from J, leaving 17 bases between them.

The chain links TRBV19 to TRBJ1-5, with D unresolved. Germline V CDR1 and CDR2: LNHDA, SQIVND (reference sequence). The CDR3 consists of 14 residues. Trimming removed 3 bases at V and 4 bases at J, with 10 bases between. Written as DNA, the CDR3 is TGTGCCAGTAGTATCCTGGAACTAAATCAGCCCCAGCATTTT. Its protein product is CASSILELNQPQHF.

This rearrangement joins TRBV7-9 to TRBJ2-7; D remains ambiguous. Germline-derived CDR1 and CDR2 are SEHNR and FQNEAQ (reference sequence). There are 12 residues in the CDR3. Trimming shortened V by 1 base and J by 4 bases, and 5 bases separated the two germline ends. The CDR3 region is CASSLVSYEQYF. The CDR3 DNA reads as TGTGCCAGCAGCTTAGTCAGTTACGAGCAGTACTTC.

Only a few counts were recorded for this clone. The chain combines TRBV5-4 with TRBJ1-2, with 9 bases that match TRBD1. The CDR3 spans 15 residues. Germline V gene sequence: CDR1 SGHNT, CDR2 YYREEE (reference sequence). Trimming removed 4 bases from V and 3 bases from J; junction bases left unmatched: 7. The CDR3 loop reads CASSQMTGGDYGYTF. CDR3 DNA sequence: TGTGCCAGCAGCCAAATGACAGGGGGTGACTATGGCTACACCTTC.

The chain's CDR3 is CATSSHLDRVDYTF. Written as DNA, the CDR3 is TGTGCCACCAGCAGTCATCTCGACAGGGTGGACTACACCTTC. V and J are TRBV15 and TRBJ1-2; TRBD1 matches at 7 bases. Losses at the gene ends were 3 bases for V and 10 bases for J; bases not matched to a gene: 11. The germline V gene has CDR1 LNHNV and CDR2 YYDKDF (reference sequence). The CDR3 consists of 14 residues.

The chain couples TRBV27 to TRBJ1-1; D call uncertain. From germline, CDR1 is MNHEY and CDR2 SMNVEV (reference sequence). CDR3 length: 13 residues. The ends were cut back, 3 bases at V and 3 bases at J, with 8 bases in the middle. The CDR3 spells CASSLYYYTEAFF. In nucleotides, the CDR3 is TGTGCCAGCAGTTTGTATTATTACACTGAAGCTTTCTTT.

The V gene is TRBV4-2, the J gene TRBJ1-2, with D unresolved. Germline-derived CDR1 and CDR2 are LGHNA and YNFKEQ. The CDR3 has 15 residues. Trimming removed 2 bases at V and 4 bases at J, with 14 bases between. For the CDR3, the DNA is TGTGCCAGCAGCCAAAGGGAGGACGGAGTCTATGGCTACACCTTC. This encodes CASSQREDGVYGYTF.

The chain joins TRBV13 to TRBJ2-7; D gene ambiguous. Germline V CDR1 and CDR2: PRHDT, FYEKMQ (reference sequence). V was cut by 5 bases and J by 0 bases, with 5 bases left in between. The CDR3 spans 12 residues. Here the CDR3 reads CASSVSSYEQYF. DNA for the CDR3: TGTGCCAGCAGCGTTAGCTCCTACGAGCAGTACTTC.

This chain joins TRBV18 and TRBJ1-4, with D unclear. Per the germline V gene, CDR1 is KGHSH and CDR2 is LQKENI. The V and J ends lost 4 bases and 2 bases respectively, with 8 bases between them. CDR3 length: 14 residues. The CDR3 region is CASSQRATNEKLFF. In DNA, the CDR3 is TGTGCCAGCTCACAAAGAGCGACTAATGAAAAACTGTTTTTT.

The chain carries TRBV4-1 and TRBJ1-2; 8 bases fit TRBD1. J gave up 3 bases and V 5 bases, and 8 bases lay outside the gene matches. The CDR3 consists of 15 residues. Germline V CDR1 and CDR2: MGHRA, YSYEKL. In DNA form, the CDR3 reads TGCGCCAGCAGCAACCGACAGGGGCTCGACTATGGCTACACCTTC. It specifies CASSNRQGLDYGYTF.

This rearrangement joins TRBV18 to TRBJ1-5, with 10 bases that match TRBD1. This CDR3 region has 15 residues. J gave up 5 bases and V 6 bases, and 7 bases lay outside the gene matches. CDR1 and CDR2 (germline): KGHSH, LQKENI. CDR3 sequence reads: CASSPAGTGDQPQHF. The CDR3 DNA is TGTGCCAGCTCGCCAGCAGGGACAGGGGATCAGCCCCAGCATTTT.

The chain employs TRBV5-4 and TRBJ2-2; D call uncertain. CDR3 length: 12 amino acids. V lost 0 bases, J lost 6 bases, and 3 bases lay in between. Germline loops: CDR1 SGHNT, CDR2 YYREEE (reference sequence). The CDR3 sequence is CASSLVAGELFF. CDR3 coding DNA: TGTGCCAGCAGCTTGGTAGCCGGGGAGCTGTTTTTT.

The V and J genes are TRBV18 and TRBJ2-5; D gene uncertain. The CDR3 contains 15 residues. Germline V gene lookup returns CDR1 KGHSH and CDR2 LQKENI. Deletions cut 0 bases from V and 1 base from J, with 9 bases between. The CDR3 loop reads CASSPPVEAQETQYF. CDR3 nucleotide sequence: TGTGCCAGCTCACCACCGGTCGAGGCCCAAGAGACCCAGTACTTC.

The rearrangement links TRBV5-1 to TRBJ2-7; 12 bases line up with TRBD1. The CDR3 totals 15 residues. J gave up 2 bases and V 4 bases, and 4 bases lay outside the gene matches. Germline CDR1 and CDR2: SGHRS and YFSETQ. CDR3 sequence (DNA): TGCGCCAGCAGCCTCCGGGACAGGGGGCCCTACGAGCAGTACTTC. This codes for CASSLRDRGPYEQYF.

In DNA form, the CDR3 reads TGCGCCAGCAGCGAACAGGGGGCAAATTTCTACACCTTC. Translated: CASSEQGANFYTF. This sequence joins TRBV5-1 and TRBJ1-2; TRBD1 agrees at 9 bases. This CDR3 has 13 amino acids. V shed 4 bases and J 10 bases; nucleotides not matched to a gene: 8. The germline V gene has CDR1 SGHRS and CDR2 YFSETQ.

The count of this clone is one. CDR3 loop: CASSRTGRTGELFF. Written as DNA, the CDR3 is TGTGCCAGCAGCCGGACAGGACGAACCGGGGAGCTGTTTTTT. V usage is TRBV5-4 and J usage is TRBJ2-2; 7 nucleotides match TRBD1. The V gene end was trimmed by 4 bases and the J gene end by 5 bases; junction bases not matched to a gene: 5. Germline loops: CDR1 SGHNT, CDR2 YYREEE (reference sequence). The CDR3 consists of 14 residues.

The chain couples TRBV5-1 to TRBJ2-3; the match to TRBD1 covers 9 bases. Germline CDR1 SGHRS, CDR2 YFSETQ. Unmatched junction bases numbered 10, after V lost 3 bases and J lost 5 bases. The CDR3 runs to 16 residues. The chain's CDR3 is CASSYQRTGAEDTQYF. In nucleotides, the CDR3 is TGCGCCAGCAGCTACCAACGGACAGGGGCCGAAGATACGCAGTATTTT.

The chain links TRBV4-2 to TRBJ1-4; TRBD1 matches 10 bases. The CDR3 contains 16 residues. Germline CDR1 and CDR2: LGHNA and YNFKEQ. Trimming took 1 base from V and 6 from J; bases not matched to a gene: 5. CDR3 protein: CASSQGQGANYEKLFF. The CDR3 nucleotides read TGTGCCAGCAGCCAAGGACAGGGGGCCAACTATGAAAAACTGTTTTTT.

The count of this clone is one. The rearrangement links TRBV11-1 to TRBJ1-1; TRBD1 might be the D (6 bases). The CDR3 consists of 18 residues. V lost 0 bases to trimming and J lost 0 bases, with 17 bases between them. Germline V gene sequence: CDR1 SGHAT, CDR2 FQDESV (reference sequence). CDR3 sequence: CASSLALQGPGVNTEAFF. The CDR3 DNA is TGTGCCAGCAGCTTAGCTCTACAGGGCCCCGGGGTGAACACTGAAGCTTTCTTT.

This clone showed up just a few times. This sequence joins TRBV20-1 and TRBJ1-2; D not certain. V lost 3 bases to trimming and J lost 6 bases, with 8 bases between them. The CDR3 is made up of 11 amino acids. CDR1 is DFQATT, CDR2 SNEGSKA, per germline (reference sequence). CDR3 bases: TGCAGTGCTAGTAGAGTGGATGGCTACACCTTC. Encoded protein: CSASRVDGYTF.

This clone has only one observation. The V and J genes are TRBV4-1 and TRBJ1-1; 9 bases agree with TRBD1. V lost 1 base and J lost 1; bases outside the gene matches: 13. This CDR3 is built from 19 residues. Germline V CDR1 and CDR2: MGHRA, YSYEKL. CDR3 loop: CASSQVLAQGAYGNTEAFF. In nucleotides, the CDR3 is TGCGCCAGCAGCCAAGTTCTTGCACAGGGGGCTTATGGGAACACTGAAGCTTTCTTT.

This clone has more than one count but fewer than ten. The rearrangement uses TRBV10-1 and TRBJ2-7; 7 positions match TRBD2. Germline CDR1 is WNHNN and CDR2 is SYGVQD (reference sequence). The CDR3 sequence is 14 residues long. V shed 6 bases and J 7 bases; nucleotides not matched to a gene: 12. CDR3 sequence: CASSPTSLLREQYF. The DNA for the CDR3 is TGCGCCAGCAGCCCGACTAGCTTGCTACGTGAGCAGTACTTC.